The 21 T cell receptor beta chains below were found in one sample sequenced in a study of CXCR3-negative and CXCR3-positive naive CD8 T cells. Libraries of TRB cDNA were made by 5' RACE and carried UMIs. TCRdb reanalyzed the 5' RACE reads, giving one entry per CDR3 protein sequence and no DNA. The listing contains around 120,000 distinct CDR3 sequences. Study-wide points: A higher hydrophobicity marked the TRB CDR3s of CXCR3-positive naive cells versus CXCR3-negative naive cells.

Their antigens remain unidentified. Sequences were obtained from naive CXCR3+ CD8+ T cells from blood. Documented subset: CD45RO-CCR7+CD27+CD95- naive CD8+ T cells expressing CXCR3 (TNR3+). The receptor set was obtained from a human donor in good health. Some clones in this sample may be carry-over from other donors' samples.

This rearrangement joins TRBV5-4 to TRBJ2-7. Looked up from germline, CDR1 is SGHNT and CDR2 is YYREEE (reference sequence). CDR3 length equals 13 residues. CDR3 sequence: CASSLGLFYEQYF.

The rearrangement uses TRBV7-9 and TRBJ2-5; absent DNA, TCRdb's TRBD1 call cannot be checked. The CDR3 spans 14 residues. Germline V lookup: CDR1 SEHNR, CDR2 FQNEAQ (reference sequence). CDR3 loop: CASSSTGEGETQYF.

This chain uses TRBV9 with TRBJ2-2; TCRdb calls TRBD2, which cannot be checked without DNA. The germline gives CDR1 SGDLS, CDR2 YYNGEE. This CDR3 region has 16 residues. The CDR3 loop is CASSGSSGANTGELFF.

The chain joins TRBV5-1 to TRBJ2-7; TCRdb's D gene call, TRBD2, goes unchecked for lack of DNA. Germline V lookup: CDR1 SGHRS, CDR2 YFSETQ. There are 15 residues in the CDR3. CDR3 amino acids: CASSPQGTASYEQYF. Complete variable domain (other parts from reference TRBV5-1 and TRBJ2-7): KAGVTQTPRYLIKTRGQQVTLSCSPISGHRSVSWYQQTPGQGLQFLFEYFSETQRNKGNFPGRFSGRQFSNSRSEMNVSTLELGDSALYLCASSPQGTASYEQYFGPGTRLTVT.

This sequence joins TRBV6-5 and TRBJ1-2; TCRdb returns TRBD1, unconfirmable since there is no DNA. Germline V gene sequence: CDR1 MNHEY, CDR2 SVGAGI. CDR3 size: 14 residues. The chain's CDR3 is CASSYSTRAYGYTF.

The CDR3 is CASSLELNEQFF. The chain recombines TRBV7-9 with TRBJ2-1. In germline, CDR1 is SEHNR, CDR2 FQNEAQ (reference sequence). This CDR3 comprises 12 residues.

The rearrangement links TRBV29-1 to TRBJ1-4; the D call from TCRdb, TRBD1, cannot be confirmed without DNA. Germline CDR1 and CDR2: SQVTM and ANQGSEA. There are 12 residues in the CDR3. CDR3 amino acids: CSADWGREKLFF.

The chain uses TRBV29-1 and TRBJ1-3; TCRdb picks TRBD1, but there is no DNA to check that call. Germline lookup yields CDR1 SQVTM and CDR2 ANQGSEA. The CDR3 is 13 residues long. The CDR3 is CSANRGTENTIYF. The full variable domain, its missing parts supplied by reference TRBV29-1 and TRBJ1-3, is SAVISQKPSRDICQRGTSLTIQCQVDSQVTMMFWYRQQPGQSLTLIATANQGSEATYESGFVIDKFPISRPNLTFSTLTVSNMSPEDSSIYLCSANRGTENTIYFGEGSWLTVV.

The chain couples TRBV13 to TRBJ1-1. CDR3 size: 14 residues. CDR1 is PRHDT, CDR2 FYEKMQ, per germline (reference sequence). CDR3 sequence reads: CASSLEGASTEAFF.

The chain has TRBV12-3 or TRBV12-4 and TRBJ2-7; there is no DNA to check the TCRdb D call of TRBD1. The CDR3 has 15 residues. This CDR3 is CASSLGQGGGLEQYF.

The genes are TRBV29-1 and TRBJ2-1; TCRdb's assignment of TRBD1 cannot be checked, as there is no DNA. This CDR3 has 12 residues. Germline V lookup: CDR1 SQVTM, CDR2 ANQGSEA. This chain's CDR3 is CSVVGGAGEQFF.

This rearrangement joins TRBV28 to TRBJ1-2; TCRdb outputs TRBD1, but without DNA this stays unchecked. The CDR3 consists of 16 residues. The germline V gene encodes CDR1 MDHEN and CDR2 SYDVKM. The CDR3 reads CASSFGPLSGSVGYTF.

The chain couples TRBV12-3 or TRBV12-4 to TRBJ2-2; the D call from TCRdb, TRBD1, cannot be confirmed without DNA. This CDR3 is 12 amino acids long. The CDR3 protein is CASKQGNGELFF.

The chain joins TRBV29-1 to TRBJ2-1. CDR3 length: 13 amino acids. Looked up from germline, CDR1 is SQVTM and CDR2 is ANQGSEA. The CDR3 region is CSVGAVLGNEQFF.

The chain combines TRBV2 with TRBJ2-2. Germline V lookup: CDR1 SNHLY, CDR2 FYNNEI. CDR3 length: 16 residues. The CDR3 is CASSVWPILNTGELFF.

The chain carries TRBV5-1 and TRBJ1-1; absent DNA, TCRdb's TRBD1 call cannot be checked. The CDR3 loop spans 14 amino acids. Germline loops: CDR1 SGHRS, CDR2 YFSETQ. This CDR3 reads CASSWGTLGTEAFF.

The chain carries TRBV20-1 and TRBJ2-3. Germline CDR1 reads DFQATT; CDR2 reads SNEGSKA (reference sequence). The CDR3 loop spans 15 amino acids. CDR3 amino acids: CSARDIGESTDTQYF.

The J gene is TRBJ2-4, the V gene TRBV28. Germline assignment: CDR1 MDHEN and CDR2 SYDVKM. There are 13 residues in the CDR3. The CDR3 sequence: CASSTGAKNIQYF. The variable domain in full, completed from reference TRBV28 and TRBJ2-4, reads DVKVTQSSRYLVKRTGEKVFLECVQDMDHENMFWYRQDPGLGLRLIYFSYDVKMKEKGDIPEGYSVSREKKERFSLILESASTNQTSMYLCASSTGAKNIQYFGAGTRLSVL.

The chain carries TRBV27 and TRBJ2-7; TCRdb returns TRBD1, unconfirmable since there is no DNA. CDR3 size: 14 residues. The germline gives CDR1 MNHEY, CDR2 SMNVEV (reference sequence). The CDR3 sequence: CASSLRGTAYEQYF.

V gene TRBV27 combines with J gene TRBJ2-3; the D call from TCRdb, TRBD1, cannot be confirmed without DNA. This CDR3 comprises 15 residues. Germline lookup yields CDR1 MNHEY and CDR2 SMNVEV (reference sequence). CDR3 sequence: CASSLTGISTDTQYF.

The chain links TRBV10-2 to TRBJ2-1. Germline CDR1 and CDR2: WSHSY and SAAADI. This CDR3 comprises 12 residues. The CDR3 protein is CASSDLGNEQFF.